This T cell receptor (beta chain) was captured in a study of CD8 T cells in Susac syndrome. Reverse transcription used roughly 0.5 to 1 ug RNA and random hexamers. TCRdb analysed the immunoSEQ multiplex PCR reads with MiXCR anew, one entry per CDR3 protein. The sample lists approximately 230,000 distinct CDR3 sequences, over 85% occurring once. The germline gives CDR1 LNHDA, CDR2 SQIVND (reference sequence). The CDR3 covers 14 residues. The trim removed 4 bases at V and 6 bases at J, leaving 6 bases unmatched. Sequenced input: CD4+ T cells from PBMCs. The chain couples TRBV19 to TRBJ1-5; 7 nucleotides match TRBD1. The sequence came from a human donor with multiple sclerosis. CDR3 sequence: CASSSETGTQPQHF. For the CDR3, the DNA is TGTGCCAGTAGTAGCGAGACAGGGACTCAGCCCCAGCATTTT.